The rows below give T cell receptor beta chains drawn from one sample of a study of regulatory T cells in long-lasting Graves disease. TCRdb reprocessed the multiplex PCR reads with MiXCR, giving one entry per CDR3 protein. The table records approximately 500,000 distinct CDR3 sequences, around a fifth of them present only once. Material: peripheral blood mononuclear cells (PBMCs), obtained when the disease was refractory, from a patient treated with antithyroid drugs. The receptors were sampled from a female donor with Graves disease. Both conserved end residues are part of each CDR3. A D gene is named only where the DNA matches it firmly. Size is stated for part of the rows, as once, few or many counts, or as a class when the clone is expanded.

clone size,V gene,J gene,D gene,CDR3 DNA,CDR3 protein
few,TRBV5-4,TRBJ1-5,.,TGTGCCAGCAGCTCTGGTACAGGGTTAGGCCAGCCCCAGCATTTT,CASSSGTGLGQPQHF
many,TRBV3-1,TRBJ1-6,TRBD1,TGTGCCAGCAGCCCTTGGGACAGGCGGGATTCACCCCTCCACTTT,CASSPWDRRDSPLHF
.,TRBV30,TRBJ1-1,.,TGTGCCTACGAAAGGCGGAACACTGAAGCTTTCTTT,CAYERRNTEAFF
many,TRBV7-2,TRBJ2-7,.,TGTGCCAGCAGCTGGCGGGTCTCCGGCGAGCAGTACTTC,CASSWRVSGEQYF
.,TRBV3-1,TRBJ1-2,TRBD1,TGTGCCAGCAGCCACAACACAGGGGACGTTGGCTACACCTTC,CASSHNTGDVGYTF
.,TRBV7-2,TRBJ2-3,.,TGTGCCAGCAGCTTATTCACGAAGCGGGATACGCAGTATTTT,CASSLFTKRDTQYF
many,TRBV7-2,TRBJ2-7,.,TGTGCCAGCAGCGTTCGGAAAGGGCTTGACGAGCAGTACTTC,CASSVRKGLDEQYF
many,TRBV13,TRBJ1-2,.,TGTGCCAGCAGTTGGGGACATCGAAACTATGGCTACACCTTC,CASSWGHRNYGYTF
once,TRBV5-1,TRBJ2-7,TRBD2,TGCGCCAGCAGCCTCGGGGTAAGTCTAGCGGACTCCTACGAGCAGTACTTC,CASSLGVSLADSYEQYF
few,TRBV6-1,TRBJ2-7,.,TGTGCCAGCAGTGGGGACTTCTCCTACGAGCAGTACTTC,CASSGDFSYEQYF
.,TRBV28,TRBJ1-2,.,TGTGCCAGCAGTTTTAAGGCCAGGGCTAACTATGGCTACACCTTC,CASSFKARANYGYTF
many,TRBV28,TRBJ1-1,.,TGTGCCAGCAGTCCTGCCTCTGATGAGACTGAAGCTTTCTTT,CASSPASDETEAFF
.,TRBV3-1,TRBJ1-2,TRBD1,TGTGCCAGCAGCCCTCTCCACAGGGGGCGTCGGTATGGCTACACCTTC,CASSPLHRGRRYGYTF
many,TRBV30,TRBJ1-4,.,TGTGCCTGGAGTGTCCTGAGAGAAAAACTGTTTTTT,CAWSVLREKLFF
few,TRBV29-1,TRBJ2-5,.,TGCAGCGTTGAAGGACAGGAAGAGACCCAGTACTTC,CSVEGQEETQYF
.,TRBV20-1,TRBJ1-1,.,TGCAGTGCCAACATTCAGAACGTCGACACTGAAGCTTTCTTT,CSANIQNVDTEAFF
few,TRBV7-9,TRBJ1-2,.,TGTGCCAGCAGCTTAGCGACTAGAGGGTTCGCCTATGGCTACACCTTC,CASSLATRGFAYGYTF
.,TRBV11-3,TRBJ1-1,.,TGTGCCAGCAGCTTAGCCCGGGTTTTGGGGAACACTGAAGCTTTCTTT,CASSLARVLGNTEAFF
many,TRBV6-1,TRBJ2-7,.,TGTGCCAGCAGTGAAGCGGAGGGGCCTTACGAGCAGTACTTC,CASSEAEGPYEQYF
few,TRBV24-1,TRBJ1-1,.,TGTGCCACCGCCGCGGGGGCTCACACTGAAGCTTTCTTT,CATAAGAHTEAFF
many,TRBV7-2,TRBJ2-5,.,TGTGCCAGTTCGAGGGTTTCCCGAGAGACCCAGTACTTC,CASSRVSRETQYF
many,TRBV6-2/TRBV6-3,TRBJ2-7,.,TGTGCCAGCAGTTACGGCCAGGAGCAGTACTTC,CASSYGQEQYF
.,TRBV7-2,TRBJ1-6,.,TGTGCCAGCAGCAGGACCGGGACACAAAATTCACCCCTCCACTTT,CASSRTGTQNSPLHF
many,TRBV19,TRBJ1-4,TRBD1,TGTGCCAGTAGTGAAATTGAGGGGGCGAGTGAAAAACTGTTTTTT,CASSEIEGASEKLFF
few,TRBV12-5,TRBJ2-2,TRBD1,TGTGCTAGTGGTTTGGCCAAGACAGGGGGCTCCGGGGAGCTGTTTTTT,CASGLAKTGGSGELFF
.,TRBV28,TRBJ2-2,.,TGTGCCAGCAGTGAACATCACACCGGGGAGCCGTTTTTT,CASSEHHTGEPFF
few,TRBV20-1,TRBJ2-5,TRBD1,TGCAGCGCGACCGCCGGGACAGGGCCCCAAGAGACCCAGTACTTC,CSATAGTGPQETQYF
once,TRBV18,TRBJ2-7,.,TGTGCCAGCTCACCACTGGGAAACGAGCAGTACTTC,CASSPLGNEQYF
few,TRBV7-9,TRBJ1-2,.,TGTGCCAGCGTTGGGTCAGGGATAGCTGGCTACACCTTC,CASVGSGIAGYTF
.,TRBV7-8,TRBJ1-2,.,TGTGCCAGCAGCTTATATAGCGGGGGGTTAACTGACTATGGCTACACCTTC,CASSLYSGGLTDYGYTF
many,TRBV6-5,TRBJ1-2,TRBD1,TGTGCCAGCAGTTACGACGCCGGGACAGCCATCGGGGGCTACACCTTC,CASSYDAGTAIGGYTF
few,TRBV9,TRBJ2-4,.,TGTGCCAGCAGCGTAGCTCCGGGGTCCGGAAACATTCAGTACTTC,CASSVAPGSGNIQYF